One and the same sample provided the 25 T cell receptor beta chains below, sequenced in a study of blood T cell repertoires in COVID-19. Repertoires were generated with immunoSEQ multiplex PCR, while TCRdb's copy carries only in-frame clones and drops some. The sample lists nearly 400,000 clones, roughly 90% occurring once. Sequenced material: PBMCs or T cells enriched from blood (not recorded which). The receptors derive from a woman younger than 45 who had recovered from COVID-19.

V gene TRBV5-6 combines with J gene TRBJ1-2, with 7 bases fitting TRBD1. Germline values: CDR1 SGHDT, CDR2 YYEEEE. The V segment lost 3 bases and the J segment 1 base; nucleotides outside the gene matches: 3. The CDR3 totals 14 residues. The CDR3 region has the DNA TGTGCCAGCAGCTGGGACAGCGATAACTATGGCTACACCTTC. It translates to CASSWDSDNYGYTF.

About this clone: The sample contains more than one DNA sequence encoding this CDR3. The rearrangement joins TRBV28 to TRBJ2-1, with 8 bases aligning to TRBD1. The CDR3 has 15 amino acids. Germline lookup yields CDR1 MDHEN and CDR2 SYDVKM. V was pared by 5 bases and J by 3 bases, with 6 bases of the junction left unmatched. The CDR3 DNA sequence: TGTGCCAGCAGTCGTCCCACAGGGGGCTACAATGAGCAGTTCTTC. Residues: CASSRPTGGYNEQFF.

The J gene is TRBJ2-1, the V gene TRBV12-3 or TRBV12-4; D is possibly TRBD2 (5 bases). The CDR3 consists of 13 residues. Trimming stripped 8 bases from V and 8 bases from J, with 16 bases between. CDR3 amino acids: CASGRVEYDEQFF. CDR3 sequence (DNA): TGTGCCAGCGGGAGAGTGGAATATGATGAGCAGTTCTTC.

This clone appeared a single time. The chain links TRBV5-1 to TRBJ2-5, with 8 bases aligning to TRBD1. The CDR3 is made up of 15 amino acids. CDR1 and CDR2 (germline): SGHRS, YFSETQ. V was clipped by 0 bases and J by 7 bases; unmatched bases: 8. In nucleotides, the CDR3 is TGCGCCAGCAGCTTGGGGACAGGGTCGGGCGGGACCCAGTACTTC. Amino acids: CASSLGTGSGGTQYF.

The chain combines TRBV7-6 with TRBJ1-2; 10 bases line up with TRBD1. The CDR3 loop spans 17 amino acids. Germline trimming cut 5 bases from V and 6 bases from J; bases unmatched to any gene: 15. CDR1 and CDR2 from the germline V gene are SGHVS and FNYEAQ. The CDR3 DNA is TGTGCCAGCAGCCTCCTGGACAGGGGGGGCACCTTTGATGGCTACACCTTC. It yields the protein CASSLLDRGGTFDGYTF.

The sample holds a few counts of this clone. CDR3 bases: TGTGCCAGCTCAGAGGGACAGGGACGAAAAACCGGAGGCACTGAAGCTTTCTTT. The encoded protein is CASSEGQGRKTGGTEAFF. This sequence joins TRBV18 and TRBJ1-1; the match to TRBD1 covers 9 bases. This CDR3 region has 18 residues. From germline, CDR1 is KGHSH and CDR2 LQKENI. The V and J ends lost 5 bases and 4 bases, in that order; junction bases with no gene match: 17.

The chain uses TRBV6-1 and TRBJ1-5, with unresolved D. Germline-derived CDR1 and CDR2 are MNHNS and SASEGT. V lost 1 base to trimming and J lost 6 bases, with 7 bases between them. The CDR3 consists of 13 residues. The DNA of the CDR3 is TGTGCCAGCAGTGAAGTCGGAGCTCAGCCCCAGCATTTT. Amino acids: CASSEVGAQPQHF.

The chain employs TRBV27 and TRBJ1-1; 9 positions match TRBD1. The CDR3 extends over 16 amino acids. After removal of 1 base from V and 4 bases from J, the junction contained 7 bases not matched to a gene. Germline CDR1 MNHEY, CDR2 SMNVEV (reference sequence). The CDR3 protein is CASSLYSQGAGTEAFF. The DNA of the CDR3 is TGTGCCAGCAGTTTATACTCACAGGGGGCCGGCACTGAAGCTTTCTTT.

The V and J genes are TRBV7-8 and TRBJ1-2; TRBD1 agrees at 7 bases. CDR3 size: 15 residues. The germline CDR1 and CDR2 sequences are SGHVS and FQNEAQ. Trimming cost V 5 bases and J 6 bases; bases outside gene matches: 12. This CDR3 is CASSPRTGDRNGYTF. CDR3 in DNA: TGTGCCAGCAGCCCTCGTACAGGGGATAGGAATGGCTACACCTTC.

V is TRBV6-5 and J is TRBJ1-5; D may be TRBD1 (6 bases). Germline assignment: CDR1 MNHEY and CDR2 SVGAGI. CDR3 size: 14 residues. V lost 5 bases to trimming and J lost 7 bases, with 15 bases between them. CDR3 bases: TGTGCCAGCAGTCCCAGGGGCATGAGCCAGCCCCAGCATTTT. Residues: CASSPRGMSQPQHF.

The genes are TRBV24-1 and TRBJ2-2; possible D gene TRBD1, 7 bases. This CDR3 is built from 15 residues. Per the germline V gene, CDR1 is KGHDR and CDR2 is SFDVKD. Trimming stripped 4 bases from V and 6 bases from J, with 14 bases between. In nucleotides, the CDR3 is TGTGCCACCAGTGACACTCAGGGGGGCTCCGGGGAGCTGTTTTTT. It codes for CATSDTQGGSGELFF.

The rearrangement uses TRBV7-9 and TRBJ1-5, with D perhaps TRBD1 (6 bases). The V and J ends lost 1 base and 7 bases respectively, with 8 bases between them. The CDR3 loop spans 13 amino acids. Germline CDR1 is SEHNR and CDR2 is FQNEAQ (reference sequence). The DNA of the CDR3 is TGTGCCAGCAGCTTAGAGCAGGGGCAGCCCCAGCATTTT. Translated: CASSLEQGQPQHF.

This clone was observed a single time. The V call is TRBV4-1, the J call TRBJ2-7, with 7 bases identical to TRBD1. This CDR3 is built from 15 residues. V lost 3 bases and J lost 1; bases outside the gene matches: 6. Germline V gives CDR1 MGHRA, CDR2 YSYEKL. In DNA, the CDR3 is TGCGCCAGCAGCCACCCACAGGGGAGTTCCTACGAGCAGTACTTC. Translated: CASSHPQGSSYEQYF.

In DNA form, the CDR3 reads TGTGCCAGCAGGACAGGGTACTCTGGCAATCAGCCCCAGCATTTT. Its translation: CASRTGYSGNQPQHF. This chain connects TRBV6-5 to TRBJ1-5, with 7 nucleotides matching TRBD1. The germline CDR1 and CDR2 sequences are MNHEY and SVGAGI. The V segment lost 6 bases and the J segment 2 bases; nucleotides outside the gene matches: 7. The CDR3 has 15 amino acids.

This clone was found a few times. V usage is TRBV6-5 and J usage is TRBJ1-6, with a possible D match to TRBD1 (6 bases). With 7 bases removed from V and 5 bases from J, the gap between germline ends came to 15 bases. The CDR3 spans 15 residues. The germline CDR1 and CDR2 sequences are MNHEY and SVGAGI. CDR3 in DNA: TGTGCCAGCACTTGGGGGGGGCGAGATAATTCACCCCTCCACTTT. Its translation is CASTWGGRDNSPLHF.

The chain links TRBV9 to TRBJ2-1, with 16 bases that match TRBD2. This CDR3 comprises 20 residues. Looked up from germline, CDR1 is SGDLS and CDR2 is YYNGEE. J gave up 11 bases and V 0 bases, and 17 bases lay outside the gene matches. CDR3 sequence: CASSVVGGLAGGPGVLQQFF. CDR3 DNA: TGTGCCAGCAGCGTAGTAGGGGGACTAGCGGGAGGGCCTGGGGTGTTACAGCAGTTCTTC.

The DNA for the CDR3 is TGTGCCAGTAGTTCCCGACCTCGACTTCCCCGCGAGACCCAGTACTTC. This sequence encodes CASSSRPRLPRETQYF. V and J are TRBV19 and TRBJ2-5; no firm D call. This CDR3 contains 16 residues. CDR1 is LNHDA, CDR2 SQIVND, per germline (reference sequence). Trimming shortened V by 5 bases and J by 5 bases, and 21 bases separated the two germline ends.

This chain uses TRBV5-6 with TRBJ1-1; D might be TRBD1 (5 bases). Germline values: CDR1 SGHDT, CDR2 YYEEEE. The CDR3 has 16 residues. V lost 2 bases and J 2 bases, leaving 16 bases between the germline ends. CDR3 region: CASSLRGGKHNTEAFF. CDR3 nucleotides: TGTGCCAGCAGCTTACGTGGGGGGAAACACAACACTGAAGCTTTCTTT.

The rearrangement links TRBV7-2 to TRBJ2-5; the D is unclear. V was pared by 6 bases and J by 1 base, with 15 bases between. The length of the CDR3 is 15 residues. Germline V gene lookup returns CDR1 SGHTA and CDR2 FQGNSA. This chain's CDR3 is CASRPLSAPQETQYF. The CDR3, as DNA: TGTGCCAGCAGGCCCCTTTCAGCGCCCCAAGAGACCCAGTACTTC.

This chain uses TRBV27 with TRBJ2-7, with 9 positions matching TRBD1. The CDR3 extends over 16 amino acids. J gave up 4 bases and V 5 bases, and 12 bases lay outside the gene matches. Germline V lookup: CDR1 MNHEY, CDR2 SMNVEV (reference sequence). The CDR3 region is CASSTTPTGGWYEQYF. In DNA form, the CDR3 reads TGTGCCAGCAGTACCACCCCTACAGGGGGCTGGTACGAGCAGTACTTC.

In this sample, this clone turned up once. The CDR3 spells CASSFRPGQNVRGYTF. DNA for the CDR3: TGTGCCAGCAGTTTCCGACCTGGGCAGAATGTTAGAGGCTACACCTTC. The genes are TRBV27 and TRBJ1-2, with unresolved D. This CDR3 is built from 16 residues. V lost 3 bases and J lost 8, with 22 bases in between. Germline V gene sequence: CDR1 MNHEY, CDR2 SMNVEV (reference sequence).

This clone was seen a few times. The chain uses TRBV4-2 and TRBJ1-4, with a possible D match to TRBD1 (5 bases). Trimming cost V 4 bases and J 8 bases, with 11 bases left between them. The CDR3 covers 13 residues. Germline values: CDR1 LGHNA, CDR2 YNFKEQ. In DNA form, the CDR3 reads TGTGCCAGCAGCCTCCGACAGAGGGAAAAACTGTTTTTT. Protein: CASSLRQREKLFF.

Notes on this clone: Other DNA sequences in the sample encode the same CDR3. This sequence joins TRBV19 and TRBJ1-1; D is ambiguous. CDR1 is LNHDA and CDR2 is SQIVND in the germline V gene (reference sequence). This CDR3 region has 13 residues. V lost 3 bases, J lost 1 base, and 6 bases lay in between. CDR3 amino acids: CASSITQNTEAFF. Written as DNA, the CDR3 is TGTGCCAGTAGTATCACACAGAACACTGAAGCTTTCTTT.

This chain uses TRBV5-1 with TRBJ1-5, with 11 bases that match TRBD1. Germline CDR1 is SGHRS and CDR2 is YFSETQ. This CDR3 spans 16 amino acids. Trimming at V came to 5 bases and at J to 0 bases, leaving 4 bases not matched to a gene. The chain's CDR3 is CASRGTGGYSNQPQHF. In DNA form, the CDR3 reads TGCGCCAGCAGGGGGACAGGGGGATATAGCAATCAGCCCCAGCATTTT.

V is TRBV6-5 and J is TRBJ2-7, with 8 bases aligning to TRBD1. Per germline, CDR1 MNHEY and CDR2 SVGAGI. The CDR3 totals 15 residues. With 4 bases clipped from V and 1 base from J, the junction kept 6 bases outside the gene matches. The CDR3 loop reads CASSSTGGVSYEQYF. CDR3 in DNA: TGTGCCAGCAGTTCCACAGGGGGAGTTTCCTACGAGCAGTACTTC.